This entry lists 2 T cell receptor beta chains sequenced from one sample in a study of T-cell memory formation after mild COVID-19. TCRdb re-called the 5' RACE reads with MiXCR, one entry per CDR3 protein. Among under 200,000 distinct CDR3 sequences, around 13% were seen once, and the ten largest hold approximately 3.3%. The specimen was PBMCs or a T cell subset sorted from them (not recorded which). Receptors were obtained from a man aged 18 to 30 who had mild COVID-19 (a few samples of this study predate the infection). Cell type and time point are not known.

The chain joins TRBV10-3 to TRBJ1-1; no definite D call. CDR3 length equals 14 residues. Germline CDR1 and CDR2: ENHRY and SYGVKD. Trimming stripped 0 bases from V and 5 bases from J, with 10 bases between. The CDR3 is CAISESKGRTEAFF. The CDR3 nucleotides are TGTGCCATCAGTGAGTCGAAAGGGAGGACTGAAGCTTTCTTT.

This clonotype was recorded a few times. The V call is TRBV18, the J call TRBJ2-4, with 7 bases aligning to TRBD1. V dropped 8 bases and J dropped 6; count of bases not matched to a gene: 10. CDR1 is KGHSH and CDR2 is LQKENI in the germline V gene. The CDR3 length is 14 residues. CDR3 sequence: CASTEQGIGNIQYF. The DNA for the CDR3 is TGTGCCAGCACCGAACAGGGGATCGGAAACATTCAGTACTTC.